This TCR beta chain was identified in a study of blood T cell repertoires in COVID-19. The wider study: Samples taken during acute and convalescent COVID-19 were collected in the United States, Italy and Spain. T cells, B-cell-depleted T cells, or PBMCs supplied cDNA or gDNA.

The CDR3 totals 17 residues. The ends lost 6 bases at V and 2 bases at J; junction bases unmatched: 10. From germline, CDR1 is LGHNT and CDR2 FRNRAP. In the original processing: Estimation of nucleated cell counts was performed using reference gene primer amplification. Produced via immunoSEQ multiplex PCR; TCRdb's table is partial and in-frame only. D and trimming come from the DNA, and the V and J calls and clone size come from that table. The sample has about 120,000 clones, over 65% seen once; the top ten hold under 3%. This chain joins TRBV12-5 and TRBJ2-3; 11 positions match TRBD2. The sequencing sample was made of peripheral blood. This TCR was recovered from a man aged 25-45 years with acute or convalescent COVID-19. CDR3 nucleotides: TGTGCTAGTGGCCAAACCCGACTAGCGGGATTCACAGATACGCAGTATTTT. It codes for CASGQTRLAGFTDTQYF. Complete variable domain (other parts from reference TRBV12-5 and TRBJ2-3): DARVTQTPRHKVTEMGQEVTMRCQPILGHNTVFWYRQTMMQGLELLAYFRNRAPLDDSGMPKDRFSAEMPDATLATLKIQPSEPRDSAVYFCASGQTRLAGFTDTQYFGPGTRLTVL.